Listed below are T cell receptor beta chains from one sample, sequenced in a study of CD8 T cells in Susac syndrome. TCRdb fed the immunoSEQ multiplex PCR reads into MiXCR, producing one record per CDR3 protein. The table shows some 200,000 distinct CDR3 sequences, with around nine tenths occurring only once. Sequencing was done on a sample of CD4+ T cells from PBMCs. Source of these receptors: a human donor with Susac syndrome. Each CDR3 is given with its conserved first and last residue. D genes are given only for firm matches. Size is omitted from some rows. Given values are once, few, many or a class for expanded clones.

.	TRBV12-3/TRBV12-4	.	TRBJ1-1	TGTGCCACCTCACCGCAGGAGGGAGACACTGAAGCTTTCTTT	CATSPQEGDTEAFF
.	TRBV11-2	TRBD2	TRBJ2-2	TGTGCCAGCAGCCCTTTAGCGGGAGTAAACACCGGGGAGCTGTTTTTT	CASSPLAGVNTGELFF
.	TRBV5-4	.	TRBJ2-5	TGTGCCAGCAGCGTCCAAGAGACCCAGTACTTC	CASSVQETQYF
.	TRBV2	TRBD1	TRBJ1-5	TGTGCCAGCAGAGGCGCCGGGACAGTTAGCAATCAGCCCCAGCATTTT	CASRGAGTVSNQPQHF
.	TRBV5-1	.	TRBJ2-7	TGCGCCAGCAGCCTCCTCCGGGACAACTACGAGCAGTACTTC	CASSLLRDNYEQYF
.	TRBV28	.	TRBJ2-7	TGTGCCAGCAGTTTATGGGGCGGGATGGCAAACTACGAGCAGTACTTC	CASSLWGGMANYEQYF
.	TRBV18	TRBD1	TRBJ1-1	TGTGCCAGCTCACCACGAACAGGGGAGGTCACTGAAGCTTTCTTT	CASSPRTGEVTEAFF
.	TRBV10-3	.	TRBJ2-7	TGTGCCATCAGGACCGGGATGGGGGAGCAGTACTTC	CAIRTGMGEQYF
.	TRBV20-1	TRBD2	TRBJ2-1	TGCAGTCCCTCCCCTAGCGGGAGTGGCGATGAGCAGTTCTTC	CSPSPSGSGDEQFF
.	TRBV2	TRBD1	TRBJ1-2	TGTGCCAGCAGTTCTCAGGGGGCCTATGGCTACACCTTC	CASSSQGAYGYTF
.	TRBV2	.	TRBJ2-7	TGTGCCAGTGGAAAGTTATCCTACGAGCAGTACTTC	CASGKLSYEQYF
.	TRBV4-2	TRBD1	TRBJ1-5	TGTGCCAGCAGTGACAGGGGGCGCGGACAGCCCCAGCATTTT	CASSDRGRGQPQHF
.	TRBV28	.	TRBJ2-3	TGTGCCAGCACTCTCCCCCGGGCGGGGAGCACAGATACGCAGTATTTT	CASTLPRAGSTDTQYF
.	TRBV20-1	TRBD1	TRBJ2-7	TGCAGTGCCATTCCGGGACAGGCCTACGAGCAGTACTTC	CSAIPGQAYEQYF
.	TRBV12-3/TRBV12-4	.	TRBJ2-2	TGTGCCAGCAGTCGACCACAAGGGATAGGGACCGGGGAGCTGTTTTTT	CASSRPQGIGTGELFF
.	TRBV18	.	TRBJ1-4	TGTGCCAGTGAGGACCGGCGGGGAGCTAATGAAAAACTGTTTTTT	CASEDRRGANEKLFF
.	TRBV5-1	TRBD2	TRBJ2-1	TGCGCCAGCAGCCCATCTCTAGCGGGAGGGCTGAGTGAGCAGTTCTTC	CASSPSLAGGLSEQFF
.	TRBV5-1	.	TRBJ2-5	TGCGCCAGCAGCCCGACGACAGATCAAGAGACCCAGTACTTC	CASSPTTDQETQYF
.	TRBV7-8	.	TRBJ2-7	TGTGCCAGCAGCCGACTTTCCCACGGAGAGCAGTACTTC	CASSRLSHGEQYF
.	TRBV7-8	.	TRBJ2-5	TGTGCCAGCAGCCCGTATAGAGGAGAGACCCAGTACTTC	CASSPYRGETQYF
.	TRBV7-2	.	TRBJ1-3	TGTGCCAGCAGCCTAGCAGAAGATCTCTCTGGAAACACCATATATTTT	CASSLAEDLSGNTIYF
.	TRBV19	.	TRBJ1-5	TGTGCCAGTAGTATAGAGGGCCTATTCAATCAGCCCCAGCATTTT	CASSIEGLFNQPQHF
.	TRBV4-2	.	TRBJ2-7	TGTGCCAGCAGCCAAGAACCTACCACAGGGTTCGAGCAGTACTTC	CASSQEPTTGFEQYF
.	TRBV30	.	TRBJ2-2	TGTGCCTGGAGTCCGGCGCGCCTCAACACCGGGGAGCTGTTTTTT	CAWSPARLNTGELFF
.	TRBV7-2	TRBD2	TRBJ2-3	TGTGCCAGCAGCCTGATTCGTATTAGCGGGGGCACAGATACGCAGTATTTT	CASSLIRISGGTDTQYF
.	TRBV12-3/TRBV12-4	.	TRBJ2-7	TGTGCCAGCAGTTTTAGTACTAATTACGAGCAGTACTTC	CASSFSTNYEQYF
once	TRBV6-6	TRBD1	TRBJ1-5	TGTGCCAGCGGACAGGATAGCAATCAGCCCCAGCATTTT	CASGQDSNQPQHF
.	TRBV9	.	TRBJ2-7	TGTGCCAGCAGCGGGGGCGGGACTTATAGCGAGCAGTACTTC	CASSGGGTYSEQYF
.	TRBV2	.	TRBJ1-5	TGTGCCAGCACGAGTTACAGGTCCGGCAATCAGCCCCAGCATTTT	CASTSYRSGNQPQHF
once	TRBV11-2	TRBD1	TRBJ1-3	TGTGCCAGCAGCTTAAGACAGGGGTTCGGAAACACCATATATTTT	CASSLRQGFGNTIYF
.	TRBV28	TRBD1	TRBJ2-7	TGTGCCAGCAGTACTACGGGACAGGGGGGCTACGAGCAGTACTTC	CASSTTGQGGYEQYF
.	TRBV5-1	TRBD1	TRBJ2-6	TGCGCCAGCAGCTGGGGGACAGGGGATGTAATTGCCAACGTCCTGACTTTC	CASSWGTGDVIANVLTF
.	TRBV6-6	.	TRBJ1-1	TGTGCCAGCAGTTACGAGGCAGGGGAGGGGACTGAAGCTTTCTTT	CASSYEAGEGTEAFF
.	TRBV5-1	TRBD2	TRBJ2-5	TGCGCCAGCAGCTTGGGGAGCGGGAGTGAAGAGACCCAGTACTTC	CASSLGSGSEETQYF
.	TRBV6-5	.	TRBJ2-5	TGTGCCAGCAAGAACTCCGAAGAGACCCAGTACTTC	CASKNSEETQYF
.	TRBV4-1	.	TRBJ2-6	TGCGCCAGCAGCCAGCCAAGGGTTTCTGGGGCCAACGTCCTGACTTTC	CASSQPRVSGANVLTF
once	TRBV4-2	TRBD2	TRBJ2-5	TGTGCCAGCAGCCCAACCGGGACTAGCGGGCAAGAGACCCAGTACTTC	CASSPTGTSGQETQYF
.	TRBV7-2	.	TRBJ2-1	TGTGCCAGCAGCCCAGCCCATGAGCAGTTCTTC	CASSPAHEQFF
.	TRBV3-1	.	TRBJ2-3	TGTGCCAGCAGCCAATTATTAGGACGGTCTAGCACAGATACGCAGTATTTT	CASSQLLGRSSTDTQYF
.	TRBV7-9	TRBD1	TRBJ2-7	TGTGCCAGCAGCTTCCCAGACAGGGGGAACGAGCAGTACTTC	CASSFPDRGNEQYF
.	TRBV11-2	.	TRBJ2-1	TGTGCCAGCAGCTTAGATCCAGGGGAGTTGACCTACAATGAGCAGTTCTTC	CASSLDPGELTYNEQFF
.	TRBV6-2/TRBV6-3	.	TRBJ1-5	TGTGCCAGCAGTCTCGGGATACCAAATCAGCCCCAGCATTTT	CASSLGIPNQPQHF
.	TRBV27	TRBD1	TRBJ1-6	TGTGCCAGCAGTTTGGGGACAGTCTATAATTCACCCCTCCACTTT	CASSLGTVYNSPLHF
once	TRBV2	TRBD1	TRBJ2-7	TGTGCCAGCAGTGGGACAGGGAACTTAGGGGTCTACGAGCAGTACTTC	CASSGTGNLGVYEQYF
.	TRBV6-2/TRBV6-3	.	TRBJ1-5	TGTGCCAGCAGTTTGGGAAGTCAGGTGGGTAATCAGCCCCAGCATTTT	CASSLGSQVGNQPQHF
.	TRBV28	TRBD1	TRBJ1-1	TGTGCCAGCACCCTACAGGGGCCCAGACTTGAAGCTTTCTTT	CASTLQGPRLEAFF
.	TRBV19	.	TRBJ1-5	TGTGCCAGTAGTATAGTCAAATTAGGCAATCAGCCCCAGCATTTT	CASSIVKLGNQPQHF
.	TRBV29-1	.	TRBJ2-7	TGCAGCGTTCGGTTTGACAGGAGGAGCTACGAGCAGTACTTC	CSVRFDRRSYEQYF
.	TRBV6-6	TRBD1	TRBJ1-3	TGTGCCAGCAGTTACAGGGGGCCTAACTCTGGAAACACCATATATTTT	CASSYRGPNSGNTIYF
.	TRBV10-3	.	TRBJ2-3	TGTGCCATCAGTGAGTCGCGGCAAGTAGGGGATACGCAGTATTTT	CAISESRQVGDTQYF
.	TRBV3-1	.	TRBJ2-3	TGTGCCAGCAGCCGCCGGCGGGGCCTGGGCACAGATACGCAGTATTTT	CASSRRRGLGTDTQYF
.	TRBV6-1	.	TRBJ1-2	TGTGCCAGCCTACCCTCGGGAACTCCGCATCACTATGGCTACACCTTC	CASLPSGTPHHYGYTF
.	TRBV6-5	.	TRBJ2-2	TGTGCGGCTCAGGGCTCCGCCGGGGAGCTGTTTTTT	CAAQGSAGELFF